Each of the 10 T cell receptor beta chains below was sequenced from the same sample in a study of CD4 T cells in relation to SARS-CoV-2 and coronaviruses. The unexposed donors gave CD4+ T cells in about 2011-2018, prior to COVID-19. CD4+ T cells were isolated from the cells after 10 days of culture. Profiling relied on immunoSEQ multiplex PCR, and the TCRdb table lists in-frame clones only, not all of them. Altogether more than 20,000 clones are present, about 80% being singletons, with the ten largest covering roughly an eighth. These receptors' antigens are unknown. Input material: CD4+ T cells from PBMCs, cultured in vitro. Every receptor here comes from a human donor in good health.

The chain joins TRBV30 to TRBJ1-3; D is undetermined. This CDR3 has 13 amino acids. V was pared by 3 bases and J by 0 bases, with 6 bases between. Germline V CDR1 and CDR2: GTSNPN, SVGIG (reference sequence). CDR3 sequence: CAWSPGSGNTIYF. The DNA for the CDR3 is TGTGCCTGGAGCCCGGGCTCTGGAAACACCATATATTTT.

The chain recombines TRBV10-2 with TRBJ2-5; D remains ambiguous. The germline V gene encodes CDR1 WSHSY and CDR2 SAAADI. The V gene lost 3 bases and the J gene lost 4 bases, with 15 bases spanning the gap. The CDR3 is made up of 15 amino acids. The CDR3 bases are TGCGCCAGCAGTGACTCGAGTACCGGGCGAGAGACCCAGTACTTC. Translation: CASSDSSTGRETQYF.

This clone was counted between two and nine times. An end of the junction differs from the germline gene, which may be a read error. This chain connects TRBV12-3 or TRBV12-4 to TRBJ2-7; 8 bases agree with TRBD1. This CDR3 contains 11 residues. The CDR3 nucleotides read TGTGCCAGCAGTTTGGGGACAGGTTATACTTTC. Translated, it gives CASSLGTGYTF.

The chain combines TRBV25-1 with TRBJ1-4, with D uncertain. Germline V gives CDR1 MGHDK, CDR2 SYGVNS. The CDR3 extends over 14 amino acids. With 7 bases removed from V and 7 bases from J, the gap between germline ends came to 16 bases. CDR3 in amino acids: CASTLEGNSEKLFF. The CDR3 DNA reads as TGTGCCAGCACCCTGGAAGGGAATAGTGAAAAACTGTTTTTT.

The V and J genes are TRBV18 and TRBJ2-3; TRBD2 matches 7 bases. In germline, CDR1 is KGHSH, CDR2 LQKENI. CDR3 size: 17 residues. Losses at the gene ends were 5 bases for V and 4 bases for J; bases not matched to a gene: 15. The CDR3 DNA is TGTGCCAGCTCAACGCCTGACTCTGCCCGGGGGGCAGATACGCAGTATTTT. Protein: CASSTPDSARGADTQYF.

The genes are TRBV6-6 and TRBJ1-1; weak D call: TRBD1 (6 bases). Germline CDR1 MNHNY, CDR2 SVGAGI (reference sequence). V lost 7 bases to trimming and J lost 1 base, with 16 bases between them. The CDR3 has 15 residues. Written as DNA, the CDR3 is TGTGCCAGCAAAACAGGGCGGGGGGGGAACACTGAAGCTTTCTTT. Translated, it gives CASKTGRGGNTEAFF.

The rearrangement joins TRBV7-3 to TRBJ2-2, with 9 bases matching TRBD2. Looked up from germline, CDR1 is SGHTA and CDR2 is FQGTGA. This CDR3 has 15 amino acids. Unmatched junction bases numbered 4, after V lost 2 bases and J lost 6 bases. The CDR3 DNA is TGTGCCAGCAGCTTAGCGGGAGGGGGTGCCGGGGAGCTGTTTTTT. Amino acid sequence: CASSLAGGGAGELFF.

This clone appeared a single time. V is TRBV11-3 and J is TRBJ2-3, with 10 bases aligning to TRBD2. Germline V gene lookup returns CDR1 SGHNT and CDR2 YENEEA. The CDR3 sequence is 15 residues long. Trimming cost V 4 bases and J 8 bases; bases outside gene matches: 9. The chain's CDR3 is CASSSGLAAGGTQYF. Here the CDR3 DNA reads TGTGCCAGCAGCTCCGGACTAGCGGCAGGTGGTACGCAGTATTTT.

This clone occurred a few times. The V gene is TRBV10-3, the J gene TRBJ2-5; D not resolved. The CDR3 spans 13 residues. The V end was cut by 4 bases, the J end by 2 bases, with 8 bases between. Germline CDR1 is ENHRY and CDR2 is SYGVKD. The chain's CDR3 is CAISAAEQETQYF. The CDR3 bases are TGTGCCATCAGTGCGGCAGAACAAGAGACCCAGTACTTC.

The J gene is TRBJ1-2, the V gene TRBV21-1. TRBV21-1 is flagged as a pseudogene. The CDR3 sequence is 12 residues long. CDR3 loop: CASKRTNYGYTF. DNA for the CDR3: TGTGCCAGCAAACGGACCAACTATGGCTACACCTTC.